The clone carrying this TCR beta chain was counted at least ten times. Its antigen is unidentified. This record belongs to a study of neurological immune-mediated disorders. Notes on the study in general: One cluster of related CDR3 sequences contained, by phylogenetic grouping, the repertoires of 18 of 34 multiple sclerosis patients and formed a possible signature. In HTLV-1-associated myelopathy, TCR clonal expansion was greatest, whereas multiple sclerosis had the least, falling below healthy controls. Private repertoires in all groups were suggested by the finding that expanded clones across subjects shared no CDR3 amino acid sequences.

With 10-nucleotide random UMIs included, cDNA was synthesized by 5'RACE. Using its own MiXCR run on the 5' RACE reads, TCRdb lists one record per CDR3 protein. The data hold about 82,000 distinct CDR3 sequences, with 2.6% observed a single time. This CDR3 contains 17 residues. V shed 1 base and J 0 bases; nucleotides not matched to a gene: 5. Per the germline V gene, CDR1 is SGHKS and CDR2 is YYEKEE (reference sequence). The TCR originated in a woman aged 25 to 39 with multiple sclerosis. The V gene is TRBV5-5, the J gene TRBJ2-1; 9 nucleotides agree with TRBD2. Material for sequencing was PBMCs. The CDR3 DNA reads TGTGCCAGCAGCTTGCGCGCTAGCGGGGACTCCTACAATGAGCAGTTCTTC. Amino acids: CASSLRASGDSYNEQFF.